This TCR beta chain originates from a study of yellow fever vaccine responses in identical twins. CDR3 length: 15 amino acids. Germline V gene lookup returns CDR1 SGHAT and CDR2 FQNNGV. V was clipped by 5 bases and J by 2 bases, with 16 bases between them. Study-wide results and limits: Reportedly, twins' vaccine T cell responses looked partly convergent and partly personalized.

TCRdb analysed the RT-PCR reads with MiXCR anew, one entry per CDR3 protein. The sample has about 34,000 distinct CDR3 sequences, 50% to 75% seen once. Comments on this clonotype: Antigen: not known.

The TCR comes from a woman aged 18-29 years who received the yellow fever vaccine. V and J are TRBV11-2 and TRBJ2-7, with unresolved D. Sequenced here: T cells from blood (PBMCs), unsorted or a sorted subset (not recorded which), sampled before or after yellow fever vaccination (not recorded which). The CDR3 DNA is TGTGCCAGCAGCCTCGGATCGATGGAAGCCTACGAGCAGTACTTC. Protein product: CASSLGSMEAYEQYF.